A selection of T cell receptor beta chains follows, all from one sample in a study of beta chain features in type 1 diabetes. Here immunoSEQ multiplex PCR was the method, and the copy in TCRdb shows in-frame clones only, minus some. The sample shows 330,000 or so clones, roughly 12% of them seen only once. Sequences were obtained from naive CD4+ T cells from blood. These receptors came from a woman younger than 30 with type 1 diabetes. Both conserved end residues are trimmed from each CDR3.

V,CDR3
TRBV6-5,ASSYDRYHGYT
TRBV7-9,ASTLGTSVTQETQY
TRBV7-3,ASSMREANVLT
TRBV6-6,ASRWTAHSNQPQH
TRBV4-1,ASSYGGGPNTGELF
TRBV30,AWSTGQSNQPQH
TRBV5-1,ASSAGQGTNYGYT
TRBV28,ASSLPRYEQY
TRBV18,ASSLGLAGNEQF
TRBV28,ASISSSYEQY
TRBV6-5,ASSSAPGREQY
TRBV5-1,ASRQTSGRGQF
TRBV10-3,AISGLAGTTDTQY
TRBV28,ASGTPRFYNEQF
TRBV27,ATSRDNNQPQH
TRBV4-2,ASSQDPVSGMRAPYEQY
TRBV28,ASQGARNREKLF
TRBV5-1,ASSDTGLGNEQF
TRBV29-1,SVEPGQGTSTQY
TRBV10-3,AISGQGKDSPLH
TRBV6-6,ASGTGGYT
TRBV18,ASSSGQIYEQY
TRBV4-3,ASSQDVTINRVVGYT
TRBV4-3,ASSQGTSLPYEQY
TRBV6-1,ASSEGVWAGYT
TRBV28,ASRTYSGRGYEQY
TRBV6-5,ASSYSRQLHEYGYT
TRBV9,ASSVAFGSGRVETQY
TRBV19,ASSSGRAAGELF
TRBV29-1,SVGRGGTDTQY
TRBV28,ASRGGLVGYEQY
TRBV7-2,ASSRDRFYEQY
TRBV28,ASNRGQETQY
TRBV4-3,ASSQTGTGLSPLH
TRBV6-5,ASRVSGVPAYEQY
TRBV2,ASSFGLGQSYLYGYT
TRBV4-2,ASSSGTGRTGELF
TRBV7-2,ASSLARGVQETQY
TRBV21-1,ASRQGPEAF
TRBV9,ASSFITGGQETQY
TRBV5-1,ASSSGGLGTGELF
TRBV4-1,ASSQGLAGKNIQY
TRBV29-1,SVEGTGWRYGYT
TRBV7-2,ASSPGSIYGYT
TRBV4-3,ASSQDSVAGELF
TRBV19,ASTPSGVYNEQF
TRBV30,AWSPDSLGETQY